The entry below describes one T cell receptor (beta chain). Its matching antigen is unknown. V gave up 4 bases and J gave up 9 bases, with 7 bases separating them. Germline V lookup: CDR1 SGHTA, CDR2 FQGNSA. This CDR3 comprises 11 residues. PCR amplification relied on 60 Vbeta primers (plus 13 Jbeta primers). Libraries were prepared by immunoSEQ multiplex PCR; TCRdb keeps only in-frame clonotypes and omits some of them. The repertoire consists of 100,000 to 150,000 clones, with 80% occurring once and the leading ten covering under 3.5%. The source of the sample is a study of cytomegalovirus exposure and HLA in healthy donors. Study summary: Clustering assigned 81% of the approximately 370 genotyped donors to the Caucasian-associated ancestry cluster. Overall study findings and caveats: Data from an earlier analysis indicated that most TCR beta V segments were productive either about 87% or about 30% of the time. What a later analysis reportedly showed was that an Asian-associated ancestry cluster had fewer N-insertions than the roughly 700-donor mean. A later analysis showed TCR association rates differing by HLA locus, peaking at DRB1 and lowest at HLA-C.

This rearrangement joins TRBV7-2 to TRBJ2-1; TRBD2 is a possible D gene (5 bases). The receptor comes from a male donor in good health and CMV-seronegative. Source material: PBMCs. The CDR3 loop reads CASSSSIEQFF. The CDR3 coding sequence is TGTGCCAGCAGCTCTAGCATTGAGCAGTTCTTC.